This is a list of T cell receptor beta chains from one sample in a study of cytomegalovirus exposure and HLA in healthy donors. The data were produced by immunoSEQ multiplex PCR, yet TCRdb's version contains in-frame clones alone and is incomplete. The table includes over 90,000 clones, under 85% detected once. Source material: PBMCs. The receptors were sampled from a woman in her 70s in good health and CMV-seropositive. Each CDR3 is given without its conserved first and last residue.

CDR3aa,v_gene
ASSRRWTDYEQY,TRBV28
ASSQDFGGNLYEQY,TRBV4-1
AINGCEQF,TRBV14
ASSLTGTGGREKLF,TRBV11-2
ASSFDSVRGYT,TRBV7-9
ASPPSTSGRSTDTQY,TRBV28
ASSQGGGLETQY,TRBV4-1
ASSVDGMAYEQY,TRBV9
ASSPGGAWTGGSDTQY,TRBV5-1
ASSRQGNTIY,TRBV6-6
ASSLAGHRNYGYT,TRBV7-2
ASSLLQGQPQH,TRBV7-9
AIKSADTGELF,TRBV10-3
ASTGTGRDEQF,TRBV10-3
ASSKSAGGINTGELF,TRBV6-4
ASSVTASSTEAF,TRBV2
ASRRTGGDFAEAF,TRBV19
ASSELRGTGYGYT,TRBV2
ASSGAGEETQY,TRBV7-7
ASSFTSGDEQY,TRBV7-6
ASSPPGQGNYGYT,TRBV27
ASQRGDNEQF,TRBV7-3
ASSLNPTGDYEQY,TRBV5-4
ASRSTGVPEQF,TRBV19
ASSQGQGAREKLF,TRBV4-3
ASSLQRGADGYT,TRBV7-2
ASSRGRVETQY,TRBV5-1
ASSQERGQNIQY,TRBV4-2
ASSLAVAGGSEQF,TRBV5-6
ASSETGALGTPLH,TRBV5-4
SSSMTLTGADTGELF,TRBV7-9
ASSREWSREQF,TRBV6-5
SVGLGQYEQY,TRBV29-1
ASSQQDAGYEQY,TRBV19
ASSYSSGGWYNEQF,TRBV6-7
ASSEVGLAGGPWEQY,TRBV6-1
ASSLTRSSGVGKLF,TRBV7-3
ATTPWGGTQY,TRBV2
ASSLGGVAGSTDTQY,TRBV5-1
ASSAMTSGPAYEQY,TRBV28
ASSTGWGGVREKLF,TRBV11-2
SGEDGETEAF,TRBV29-1
ASSPLRTSLYEQY,TRBV7-7
ASRKTGGGNQPQH,TRBV28
ASSQRTSGGYEQY,TRBV25-1
ASSLGDRVNTEAF,TRBV7-9
ASSQGLFGSNTGELF,TRBV4-1
ASTRTILSYEQY,TRBV5-6
ASSLRPMYRGYEQY,TRBV28
ASSGQGANEKLF,TRBV9
ASSFLTGGSGYT,TRBV28
ASNYQTTYNEQF,TRBV6-1